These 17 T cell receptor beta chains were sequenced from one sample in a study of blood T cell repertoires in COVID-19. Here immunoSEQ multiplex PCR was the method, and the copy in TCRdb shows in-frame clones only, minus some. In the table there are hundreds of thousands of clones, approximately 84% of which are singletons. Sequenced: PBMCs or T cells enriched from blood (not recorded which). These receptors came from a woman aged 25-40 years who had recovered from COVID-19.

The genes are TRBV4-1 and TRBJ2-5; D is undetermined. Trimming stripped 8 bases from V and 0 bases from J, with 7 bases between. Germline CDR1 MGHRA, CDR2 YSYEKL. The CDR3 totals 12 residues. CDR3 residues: CASVGNQETQYF. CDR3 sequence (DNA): TGCGCCAGCGTGGGCAACCAAGAGACCCAGTACTTC.

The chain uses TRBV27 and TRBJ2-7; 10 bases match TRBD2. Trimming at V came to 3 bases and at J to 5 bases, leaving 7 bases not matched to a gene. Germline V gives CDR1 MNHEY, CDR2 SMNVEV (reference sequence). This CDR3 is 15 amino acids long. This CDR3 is CASSFNSGGYNEQYF. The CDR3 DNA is TGTGCCAGCAGTTTCAATAGCGGGGGGTACAACGAGCAGTACTTC.

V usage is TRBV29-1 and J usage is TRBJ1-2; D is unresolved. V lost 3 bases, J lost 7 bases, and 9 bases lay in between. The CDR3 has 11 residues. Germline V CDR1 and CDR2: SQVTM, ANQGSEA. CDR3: CSVDPAGGYTF. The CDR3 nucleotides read TGCAGCGTTGACCCGGCAGGTGGCTACACCTTC.

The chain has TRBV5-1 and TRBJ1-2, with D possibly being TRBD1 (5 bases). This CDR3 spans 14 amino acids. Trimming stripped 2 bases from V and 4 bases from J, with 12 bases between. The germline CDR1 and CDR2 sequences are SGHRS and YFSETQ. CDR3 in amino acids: CASSFAGSIYGYTF. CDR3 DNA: TGCGCCAGCAGCTTCGCAGGGTCGATCTATGGCTACACCTTC.

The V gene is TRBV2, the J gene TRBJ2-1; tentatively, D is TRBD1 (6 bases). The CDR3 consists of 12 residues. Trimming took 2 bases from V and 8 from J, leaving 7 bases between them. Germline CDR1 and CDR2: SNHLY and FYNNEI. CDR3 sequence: CASSEQGHEQFF. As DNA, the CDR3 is TGTGCCAGCAGTGAACAGGGGCATGAGCAGTTCTTC.

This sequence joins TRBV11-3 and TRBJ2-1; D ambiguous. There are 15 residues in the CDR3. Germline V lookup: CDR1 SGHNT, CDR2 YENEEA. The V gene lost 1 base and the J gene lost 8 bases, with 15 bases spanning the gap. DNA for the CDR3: TGTGCCAGCAGCTTAGTAGCCGATTCCACCCATGAGCAGTTCTTC. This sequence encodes CASSLVADSTHEQFF.

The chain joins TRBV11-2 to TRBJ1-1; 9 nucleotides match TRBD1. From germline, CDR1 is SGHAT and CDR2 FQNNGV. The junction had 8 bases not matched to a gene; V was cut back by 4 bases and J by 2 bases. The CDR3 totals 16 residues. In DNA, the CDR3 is TGTGCCAGCAGCTGGGGACAGGGCTGGGGAAACACTGAAGCTTTCTTT. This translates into CASSWGQGWGNTEAFF.

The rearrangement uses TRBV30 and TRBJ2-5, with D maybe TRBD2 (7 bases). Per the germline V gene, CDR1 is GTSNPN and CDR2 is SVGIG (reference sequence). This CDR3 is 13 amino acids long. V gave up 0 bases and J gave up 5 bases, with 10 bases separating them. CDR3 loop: CAWSVRGGETQYF. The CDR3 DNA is TGTGCCTGGAGTGTAAGGGGGGGGGAGACCCAGTACTTC.

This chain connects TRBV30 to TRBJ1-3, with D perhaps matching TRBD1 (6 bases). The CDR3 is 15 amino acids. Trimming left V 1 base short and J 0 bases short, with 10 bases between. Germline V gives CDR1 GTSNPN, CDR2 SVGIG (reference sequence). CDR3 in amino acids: CAWSDRASSGNTIYF. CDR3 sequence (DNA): TGTGCCTGGAGTGACAGGGCGAGCTCTGGAAACACCATATATTTT.

The CDR3 reads CASSRPGSEGNTIYF. CDR3 nucleotide sequence: TGTGCCAGCAGTAGACCCGGTTCGGAGGGAAACACCATATATTTT. This sequence joins TRBV28 and TRBJ1-3; D unresolved. CDR1 MDHEN and CDR2 SYDVKM come from the germline V gene. Trimming shortened V by 5 bases and J by 4 bases, and 15 bases separated the two germline ends. The CDR3 sequence is 15 residues long.

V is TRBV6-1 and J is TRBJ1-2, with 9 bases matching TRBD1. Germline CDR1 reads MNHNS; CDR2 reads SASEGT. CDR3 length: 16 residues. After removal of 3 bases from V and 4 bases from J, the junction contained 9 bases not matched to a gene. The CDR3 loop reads CASSDLWTGEIYGYTF. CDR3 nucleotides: TGTGCCAGCAGTGACCTTTGGACAGGGGAGATCTATGGCTACACCTTC.

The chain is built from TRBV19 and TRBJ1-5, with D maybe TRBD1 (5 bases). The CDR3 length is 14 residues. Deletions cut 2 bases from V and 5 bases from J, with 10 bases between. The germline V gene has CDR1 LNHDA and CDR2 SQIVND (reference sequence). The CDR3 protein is CASSIFLQDQPQHF. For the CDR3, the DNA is TGTGCCAGTAGTATATTTCTACAGGATCAGCCCCAGCATTTT.

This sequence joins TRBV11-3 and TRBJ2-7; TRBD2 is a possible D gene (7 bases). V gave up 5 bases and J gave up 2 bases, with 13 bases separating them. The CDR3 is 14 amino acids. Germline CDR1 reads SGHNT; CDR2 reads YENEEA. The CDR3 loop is CASSPGGSTYEQYF. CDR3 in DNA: TGTGCCAGCAGCCCGGGGGGCTCCACCTACGAGCAGTACTTC.

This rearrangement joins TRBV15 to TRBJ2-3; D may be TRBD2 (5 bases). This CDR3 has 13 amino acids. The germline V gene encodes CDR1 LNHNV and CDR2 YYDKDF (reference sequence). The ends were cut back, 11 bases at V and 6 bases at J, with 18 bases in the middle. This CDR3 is CAASTRAGDTQYF. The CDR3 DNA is TGTGCCGCCTCGACGAGGGCGGGCGATACGCAGTATTTT.

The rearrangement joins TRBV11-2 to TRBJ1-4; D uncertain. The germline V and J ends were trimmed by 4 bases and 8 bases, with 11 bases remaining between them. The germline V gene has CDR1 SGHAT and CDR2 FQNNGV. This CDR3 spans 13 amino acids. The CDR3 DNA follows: TGTGCCAGCAGCTCGGGTCTAGTGGAAAAACTGTTTTTT. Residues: CASSSGLVEKLFF.

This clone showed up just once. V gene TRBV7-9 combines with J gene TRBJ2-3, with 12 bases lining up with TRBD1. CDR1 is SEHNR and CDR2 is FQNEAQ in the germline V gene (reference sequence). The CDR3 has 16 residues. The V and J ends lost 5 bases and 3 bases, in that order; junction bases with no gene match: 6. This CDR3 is CASSPRGQGATDTQYF. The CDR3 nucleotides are TGTGCCAGCAGCCCCCGGGGACAGGGGGCAACAGATACGCAGTATTTT. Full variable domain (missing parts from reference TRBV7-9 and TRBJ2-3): DTGVSQNPRHKITKRGQNVTFRCDPISEHNRLYWYRQTLGQGPEFLTYFQNEAQLEKSRLLSDRFSAERPKGSFSTLEIQRTEQGDSAMYLCASSPRGQGATDTQYFGPGTRLTVL.

CDR3: CASSPVQLAGEPPAFF. As DNA, the CDR3 is TGCGCCAGCAGCCCCGTGCAACTAGCGGGGGAACCGCCGGCGTTCTTC. This chain links TRBV4-1 with TRBJ2-1, with TRBD2 matching 11 bases. This CDR3 spans 16 amino acids. Per the germline V gene, CDR1 is MGHRA and CDR2 is YSYEKL. Trimming cost V 4 bases and J 15 bases; bases outside gene matches: 17.